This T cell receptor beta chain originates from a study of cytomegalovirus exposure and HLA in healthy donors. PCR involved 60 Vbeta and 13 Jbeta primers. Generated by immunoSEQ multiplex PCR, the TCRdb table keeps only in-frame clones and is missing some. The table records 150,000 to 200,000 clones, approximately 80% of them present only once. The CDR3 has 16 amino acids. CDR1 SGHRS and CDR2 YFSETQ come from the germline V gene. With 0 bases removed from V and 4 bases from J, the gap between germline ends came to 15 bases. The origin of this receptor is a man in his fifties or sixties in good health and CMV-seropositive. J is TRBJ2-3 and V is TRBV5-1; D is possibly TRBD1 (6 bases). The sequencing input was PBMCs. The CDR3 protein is CASSLESRGTADTQYF. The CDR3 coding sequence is TGCGCCAGCAGCTTGGAATCCAGGGGAACCGCAGATACGCAGTATTTT.